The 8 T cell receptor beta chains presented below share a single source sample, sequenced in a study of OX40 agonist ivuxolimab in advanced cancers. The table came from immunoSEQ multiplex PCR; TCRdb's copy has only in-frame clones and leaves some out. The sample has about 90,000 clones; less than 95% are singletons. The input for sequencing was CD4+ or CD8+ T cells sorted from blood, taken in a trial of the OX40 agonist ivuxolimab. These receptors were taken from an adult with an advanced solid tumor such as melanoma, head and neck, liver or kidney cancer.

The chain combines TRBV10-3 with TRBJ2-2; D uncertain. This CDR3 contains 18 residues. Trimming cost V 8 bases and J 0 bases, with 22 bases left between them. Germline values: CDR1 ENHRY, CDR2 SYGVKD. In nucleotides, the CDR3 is TGTGCCATCTCCTCGAAAGGGCGGCGTCTAGCGAACACCGGGGAGCTGTTTTTT. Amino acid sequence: CAISSKGRRLANTGELFF.

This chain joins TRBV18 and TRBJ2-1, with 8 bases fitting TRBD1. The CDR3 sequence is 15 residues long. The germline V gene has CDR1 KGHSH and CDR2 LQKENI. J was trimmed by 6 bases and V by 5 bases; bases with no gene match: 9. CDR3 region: CASSKQTGAVNEQFF. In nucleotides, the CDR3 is TGTGCCAGCTCAAAACAGACAGGGGCGGTCAATGAGCAGTTCTTC.

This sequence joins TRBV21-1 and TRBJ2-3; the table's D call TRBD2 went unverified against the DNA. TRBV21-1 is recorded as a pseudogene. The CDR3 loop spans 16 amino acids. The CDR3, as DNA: TGTGCCAGCAGCAAGGGCCGGGACTTCCGCACAGATACGCAGTATTTT. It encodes CASSKGRDFRTDTQYF.

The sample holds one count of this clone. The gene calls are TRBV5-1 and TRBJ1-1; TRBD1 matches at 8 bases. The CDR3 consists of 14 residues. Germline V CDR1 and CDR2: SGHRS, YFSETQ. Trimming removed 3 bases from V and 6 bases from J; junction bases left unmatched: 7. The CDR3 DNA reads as TGCGCCAGCAGCTGGACAGGGCAAGGGGCTGAAGCTTTCTTT. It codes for CASSWTGQGAEAFF.

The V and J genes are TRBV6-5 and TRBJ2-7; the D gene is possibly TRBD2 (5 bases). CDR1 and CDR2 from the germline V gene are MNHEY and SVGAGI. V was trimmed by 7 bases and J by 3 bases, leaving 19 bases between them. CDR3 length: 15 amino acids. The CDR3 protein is CASKTERASFYEQYF. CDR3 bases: TGTGCCAGCAAGACGGAGAGGGCCTCCTTCTACGAGCAGTACTTC.

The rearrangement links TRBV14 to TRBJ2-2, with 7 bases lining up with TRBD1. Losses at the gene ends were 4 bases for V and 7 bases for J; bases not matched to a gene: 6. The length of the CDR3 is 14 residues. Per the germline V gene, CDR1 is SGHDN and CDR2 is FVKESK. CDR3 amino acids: CASSLGQYLGELFF. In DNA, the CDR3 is TGTGCCAGCAGCCTGGGACAGTACCTCGGGGAGCTGTTTTTT.

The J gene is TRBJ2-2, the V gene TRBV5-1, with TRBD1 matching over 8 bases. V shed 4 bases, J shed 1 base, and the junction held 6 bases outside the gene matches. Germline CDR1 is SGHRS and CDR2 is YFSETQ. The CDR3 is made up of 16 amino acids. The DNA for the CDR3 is TGCGCCAGCAGCCGCGACGGACAGGGGAACACCGGGGAGCTGTTTTTT. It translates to CASSRDGQGNTGELFF.

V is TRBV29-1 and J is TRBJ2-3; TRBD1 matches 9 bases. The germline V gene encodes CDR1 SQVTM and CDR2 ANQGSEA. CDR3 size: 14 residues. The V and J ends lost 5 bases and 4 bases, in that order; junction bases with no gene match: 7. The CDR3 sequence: CSVIAQGAPDTQYF. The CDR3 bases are TGCAGCGTTATAGCACAGGGGGCCCCAGATACGCAGTATTTT.